The 3 T cell receptor beta chains below were found in one sample sequenced in a study of blood T cell repertoires in COVID-19. TCRdb keeps only in-frame clones here, not all; method: immunoSEQ multiplex PCR. The sample shows a few hundred thousand clones, 85% of them seen only once. What was sequenced was peripheral blood. Receptor source: a woman aged 18-35 years with acute or convalescent COVID-19.

The chain joins TRBV5-1 to TRBJ2-5, with TRBD1 identical over 8 bases. CDR3 length: 15 amino acids. With V trimmed by 4 bases and J by 4 bases, 9 bases remained unmatched. Germline V lookup: CDR1 SGHRS, CDR2 YFSETQ. CDR3 in DNA: TGCGCCAGCAGCGACAGGGGCGGGGAGGTAGAGACCCAGTACTTC. This sequence encodes CASSDRGGEVETQYF.

In its sample, this clone was seen a few times. The chain uses TRBV3-1 (or the pseudogene TRBV3-2) and TRBJ2-2; TRBD2 matches at 11 bases. The V gene end was trimmed by 1 base and the J gene end by 5 bases; junction bases not matched to a gene: 9. Germline V CDR1 and CDR2: LGHDT, YNNKEL (reference sequence). This CDR3 contains 18 residues. The chain's CDR3 is CASSQALAGGFGTGELFF. DNA for the CDR3: TGTGCCAGCAGCCAAGCTCTAGCGGGAGGTTTTGGGACCGGGGAGCTGTTTTTT.

The chain carries TRBV5-1 and TRBJ1-1, with 8 bases aligning to TRBD1. Germline V gene lookup returns CDR1 SGHRS and CDR2 YFSETQ. Trimming removed 1 base from V and 1 base from J; junction bases left unmatched: 6. CDR3 length equals 16 residues. CDR3 protein: CASSLTPGGENTEAFF. In DNA, the CDR3 is TGCGCCAGCAGCTTGACGCCAGGGGGCGAGAACACTGAAGCTTTCTTT.